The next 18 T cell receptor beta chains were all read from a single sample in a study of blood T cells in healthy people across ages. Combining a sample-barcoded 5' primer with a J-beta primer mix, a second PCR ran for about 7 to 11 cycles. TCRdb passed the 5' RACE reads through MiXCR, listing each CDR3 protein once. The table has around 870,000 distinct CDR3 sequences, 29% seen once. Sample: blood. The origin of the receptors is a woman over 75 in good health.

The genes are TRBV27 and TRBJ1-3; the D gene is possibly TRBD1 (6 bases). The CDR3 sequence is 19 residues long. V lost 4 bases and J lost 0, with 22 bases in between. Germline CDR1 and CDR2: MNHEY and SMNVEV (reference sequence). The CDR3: CASSSVGTYSPFSGNTIYF. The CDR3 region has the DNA TGTGCCAGCAGTTCCGTCGGGACATATAGTCCTTTCTCTGGAAACACCATATATTTT.

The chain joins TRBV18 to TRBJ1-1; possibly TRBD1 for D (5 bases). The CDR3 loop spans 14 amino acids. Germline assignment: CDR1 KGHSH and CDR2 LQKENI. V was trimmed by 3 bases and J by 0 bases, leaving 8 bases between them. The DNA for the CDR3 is TGTGCCAGCTCACCGACAGTCATGAACACTGAAGCTTTCTTT. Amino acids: CASSPTVMNTEAFF.

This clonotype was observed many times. This CDR3 reads CSVTGQASTDTQYF. The CDR3 nucleotides read TGCAGCGTTACGGGACAGGCTAGCACAGATACGCAGTATTTT. The chain uses TRBV29-1 and TRBJ2-3, with TRBD1 matching 8 bases. Germline CDR1 reads SQVTM; CDR2 reads ANQGSEA. CDR3 length: 14 amino acids. V was pared by 5 bases and J by 0 bases, with 4 bases of the junction left unmatched.

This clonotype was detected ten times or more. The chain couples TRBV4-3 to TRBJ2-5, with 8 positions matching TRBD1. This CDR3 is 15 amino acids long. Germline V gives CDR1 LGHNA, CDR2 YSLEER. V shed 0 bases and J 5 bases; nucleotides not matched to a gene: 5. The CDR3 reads CASSQDQGAWETQYF. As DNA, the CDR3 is TGCGCCAGCAGCCAAGACCAGGGGGCATGGGAGACCCAGTACTTC.

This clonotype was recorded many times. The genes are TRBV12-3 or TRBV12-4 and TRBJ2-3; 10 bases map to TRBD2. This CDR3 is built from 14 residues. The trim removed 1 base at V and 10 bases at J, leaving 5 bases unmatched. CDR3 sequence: CASSLEASGGSQYF. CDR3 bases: TGTGCCAGCAGTTTAGAGGCTAGCGGGGGTTCGCAGTATTTT.

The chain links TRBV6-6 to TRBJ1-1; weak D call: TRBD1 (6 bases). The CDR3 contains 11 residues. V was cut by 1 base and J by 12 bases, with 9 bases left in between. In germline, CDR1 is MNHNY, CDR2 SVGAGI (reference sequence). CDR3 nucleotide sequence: TGTGCCAGCAGTTACTACCAGGGGACTTTCTTT. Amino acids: CASSYYQGTFF.

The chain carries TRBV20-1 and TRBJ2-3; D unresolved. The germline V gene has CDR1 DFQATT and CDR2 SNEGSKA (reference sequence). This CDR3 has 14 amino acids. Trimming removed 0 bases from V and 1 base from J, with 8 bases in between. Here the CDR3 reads CSARDPLRTDTQYF. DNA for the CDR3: TGCAGTGCTAGAGATCCCCTTCGCACAGATACGCAGTATTTT.

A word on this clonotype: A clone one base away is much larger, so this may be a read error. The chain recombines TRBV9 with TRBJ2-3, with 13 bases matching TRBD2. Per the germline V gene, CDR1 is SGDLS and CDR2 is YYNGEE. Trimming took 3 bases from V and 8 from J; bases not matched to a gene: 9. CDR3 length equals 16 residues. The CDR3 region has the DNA TGTGCCAGCAGCGCCCGAGGACTAGCGGGGGTCGGTACGCAGTATTTT. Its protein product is CASSARGLAGVGTQYF.

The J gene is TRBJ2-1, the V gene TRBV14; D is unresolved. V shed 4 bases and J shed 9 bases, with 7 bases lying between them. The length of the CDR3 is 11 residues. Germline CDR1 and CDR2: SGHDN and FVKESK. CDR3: CASSRYFEQFF. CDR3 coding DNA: TGTGCCAGCAGCCGTTACTTTGAGCAGTTCTTC.

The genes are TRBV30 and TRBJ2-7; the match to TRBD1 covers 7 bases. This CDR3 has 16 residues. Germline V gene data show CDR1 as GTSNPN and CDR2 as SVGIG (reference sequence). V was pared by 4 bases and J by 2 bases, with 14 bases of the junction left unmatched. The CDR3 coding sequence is TGTGCCTGGATTCGAGGAAGAGGGGGCGGAACCTACGAGCAGTACTTC. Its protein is CAWIRGRGGGTYEQYF.

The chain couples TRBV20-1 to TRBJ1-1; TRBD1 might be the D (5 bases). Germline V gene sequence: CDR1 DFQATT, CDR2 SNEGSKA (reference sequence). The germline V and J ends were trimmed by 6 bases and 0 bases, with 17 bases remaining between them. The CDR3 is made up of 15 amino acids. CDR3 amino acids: CSAVKSGHMNTEAFF. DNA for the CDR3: TGCAGTGCCGTTAAGTCAGGACACATGAACACTGAAGCTTTCTTT.

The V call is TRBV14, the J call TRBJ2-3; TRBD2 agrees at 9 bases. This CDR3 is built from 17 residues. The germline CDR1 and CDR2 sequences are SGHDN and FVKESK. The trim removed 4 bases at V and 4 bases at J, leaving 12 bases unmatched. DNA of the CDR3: TGTGCCAGCAGCCGAGCGACCGGGACTAGCCTCCCAGATACGCAGTATTTT. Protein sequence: CASSRATGTSLPDTQYF.

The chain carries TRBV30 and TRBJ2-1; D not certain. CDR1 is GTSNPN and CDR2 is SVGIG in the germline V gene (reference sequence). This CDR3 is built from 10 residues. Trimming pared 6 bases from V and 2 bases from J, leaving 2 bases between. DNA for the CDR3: TGTGCCTGCGCCTACAATGAGCAGTTCTTC. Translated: CACAYNEQFF.

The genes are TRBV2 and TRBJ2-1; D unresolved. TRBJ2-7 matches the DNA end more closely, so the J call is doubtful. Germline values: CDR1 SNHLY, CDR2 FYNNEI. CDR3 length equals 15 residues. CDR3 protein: CASSAAFGSYNEQYF. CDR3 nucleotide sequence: TGTGCCAGCAGTGCAGCCTTCGGCTCCTACAATGAGCAGTACTTC.

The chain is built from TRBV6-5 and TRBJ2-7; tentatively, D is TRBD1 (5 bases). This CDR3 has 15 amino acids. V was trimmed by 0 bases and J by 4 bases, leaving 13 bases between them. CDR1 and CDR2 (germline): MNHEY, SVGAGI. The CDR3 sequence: CASSYSLQGVYEQYF. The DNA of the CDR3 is TGTGCCAGCAGTTACTCGCTTCAGGGCGTGTACGAGCAGTACTTC.

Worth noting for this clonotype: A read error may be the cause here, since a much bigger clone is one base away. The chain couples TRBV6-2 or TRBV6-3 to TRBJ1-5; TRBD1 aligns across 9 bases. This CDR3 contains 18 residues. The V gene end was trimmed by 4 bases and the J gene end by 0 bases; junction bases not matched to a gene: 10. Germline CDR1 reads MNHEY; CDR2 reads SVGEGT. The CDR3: CASSSAGRTGDSNQPQHF. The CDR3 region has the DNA TGTGCCAGCAGTTCGGCGGGCCGGACAGGGGATAGCAATCAGCCCCAGCATTTT.

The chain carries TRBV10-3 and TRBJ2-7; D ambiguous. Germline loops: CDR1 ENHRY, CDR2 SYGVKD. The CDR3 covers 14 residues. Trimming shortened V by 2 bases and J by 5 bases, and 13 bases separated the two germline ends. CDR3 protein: CAISEGLRADEQYF. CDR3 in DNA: TGTGCCATCAGTGAGGGGCTAAGGGCAGACGAGCAGTACTTC.

The CDR3 DNA is TGTGCCAGCAGTTACACTCGGTCTAGAAGTAACACCGGGGAGCTGTTTTTT. Protein product: CASSYTRSRSNTGELFF. This rearrangement joins TRBV6-5 to TRBJ2-2; D is ambiguous. Germline V lookup: CDR1 MNHEY, CDR2 SVGAGI. This CDR3 contains 17 residues. Deletions cut 2 bases from V and 2 bases from J, with 15 bases between.